The sequence of this T cell receptor (beta chain) was determined in a study of T cell responses to AZD1222 COVID-19 vaccine. Concerning this clone: Its specificity is unknown.

The study's findings and limits: Baseline antibody screening turned up just six or seven seropositive AZD1222 recipients. Sampled repertoires all dated from after the peak T cell response. Females made up more of the donors, who were largely white British, and clonal diversity may have come out too low. Vaccine-associated CD4 TCRs ranged over spike, dominating at 160-218 and 743-854.

The data were produced by immunoSEQ multiplex PCR, yet TCRdb's version contains in-frame clones alone and is incomplete. Of some 130,000 clones listed, approximately 93% are singletons. CDR1 is ENHRY, CDR2 SYGVKD, per germline. The CDR3 spans 10 residues. Trimming removed 7 bases from V and 5 bases from J, with 6 bases in between. The chain is built from TRBV10-3 and TRBJ2-7; unclear D gene. This clonotype was obtained from an adult in good health. The specimen comprised peripheral blood, sampled on day 0 of AZD1222 vaccination. The CDR3 here is CAIIDDEQYF. The CDR3 DNA follows: TGTGCCATCATCGATGACGAGCAGTACTTC.